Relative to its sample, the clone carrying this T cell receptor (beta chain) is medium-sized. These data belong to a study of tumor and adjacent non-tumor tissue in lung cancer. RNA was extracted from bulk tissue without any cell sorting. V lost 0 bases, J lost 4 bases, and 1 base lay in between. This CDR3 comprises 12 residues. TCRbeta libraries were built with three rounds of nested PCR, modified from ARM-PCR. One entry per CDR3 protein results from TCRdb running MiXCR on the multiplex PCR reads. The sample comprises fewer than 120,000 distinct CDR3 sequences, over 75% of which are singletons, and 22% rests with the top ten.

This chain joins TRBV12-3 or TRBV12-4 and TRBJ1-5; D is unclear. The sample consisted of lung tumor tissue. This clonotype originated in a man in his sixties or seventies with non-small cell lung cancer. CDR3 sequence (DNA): TGTGCCAGCAGTTTAGCTAATCAGCCCCAGCATTTT. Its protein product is CASSLANQPQHF.